These 26 T cell receptor beta chains were sequenced from one sample in a study of identifying expanded T cells in peripheral blood. This table comes from immunoSEQ multiplex PCR, and its TCRdb copy is limited to in-frame clones, with some not included. Here the sample spans about 100,000 clones, 88% being singletons. Input material: blood. These receptor sequences come from a person aged 18 to 69 in good health.

The chain carries TRBV5-1 and TRBJ1-5, with D tentatively TRBD1 (6 bases). The CDR3 covers 15 residues. Trimming left V 4 bases short and J 0 bases short, with 11 bases between. Germline loops: CDR1 SGHRS, CDR2 YFSETQ. CDR3 residues: CASSLQGNSNQPQHF. The CDR3 DNA reads TGCGCCAGCAGCCTACAGGGTAATAGCAATCAGCCCCAGCATTTT.

The chain couples TRBV7-9 to TRBJ2-1, with a tentative D call TRBD1 (7 bases). Trimming pared 2 bases from V and 7 bases from J, leaving 15 bases between. Germline V gene sequence: CDR1 SEHNR, CDR2 FQNEAQ (reference sequence). This CDR3 region has 15 residues. CDR3 in amino acids: CASSLRGGAGNEQFF. CDR3 sequence (DNA): TGTGCCAGCAGCTTACGAGGGGGCGCGGGAAATGAGCAGTTCTTC.

The V and J genes are TRBV11-3 and TRBJ2-3; a weak D match, TRBD2 (5 bases). Trimming removed 1 base from V and 2 bases from J, with 7 bases in between. CDR3 length: 14 residues. CDR1 is SGHNT, CDR2 YENEEA, per germline. CDR3 loop: CASSLGRATDTQYF. The CDR3 bases are TGTGCCAGCAGCTTAGGGCGGGCCACAGATACGCAGTATTTT.

V gene TRBV10-3 combines with J gene TRBJ1-2, with D maybe TRBD1 (5 bases). Germline assignment: CDR1 ENHRY and CDR2 SYGVKD. Trimming took 6 bases from V and 0 from J, leaving 11 bases between them. The CDR3 consists of 14 residues. DNA for the CDR3: TGTGCCATCAGGTCTACAGGATCTAACTATGGCTACACCTTC. This codes for CAIRSTGSNYGYTF.

The J gene is TRBJ2-5, the V gene TRBV19; 9 bases fit TRBD1. The CDR3 has 16 residues. CDR1 LNHDA and CDR2 SQIVND come from the germline V gene (reference sequence). Trimming removed 4 bases from V and 1 base from J; junction bases left unmatched: 7. The CDR3 protein is CASSTRTGAGQETQYF. DNA of the CDR3: TGTGCCAGTAGTACACGGACAGGGGCCGGCCAAGAGACCCAGTACTTC.

This chain joins TRBV2 and TRBJ1-4; possible D gene TRBD1, 5 bases. This CDR3 is built from 14 residues. Germline V gene sequence: CDR1 SNHLY, CDR2 FYNNEI. Trimming removed 6 bases at V and 7 bases at J, with 15 bases between. DNA of the CDR3: TGTGCCAGCAGGGCAGGGTCAACGGCTGAAAAACTGTTTTTT. Residues: CASRAGSTAEKLFF.

This clone was seen just once. This rearrangement joins TRBV6-1 to TRBJ2-7, with D uncertain. The ends were cut back, 0 bases at V and 4 bases at J, with 10 bases in the middle. CDR3 length equals 14 residues. The germline CDR1 and CDR2 sequences are MNHNS and SASEGT. The CDR3 loop reads CASSEAYLVYEQYF. CDR3 DNA sequence: TGTGCCAGCAGTGAAGCGTACCTCGTTTACGAGCAGTACTTC.

The chain joins TRBV2 to TRBJ2-3; D might be TRBD1 (6 bases). V was trimmed by 4 bases and J by 4 bases, leaving 24 bases between them. Germline lookup yields CDR1 SNHLY and CDR2 FYNNEI. The CDR3 is 18 residues long. CDR3 in DNA: TGTGCCAGCAGTGTAGGATGGGACAACACCCTTAGACCAGATACGCAGTATTTT. It yields the protein CASSVGWDNTLRPDTQYF.

This chain connects TRBV29-1 to TRBJ2-5, with no clear D. With 6 bases removed from V and 5 bases from J, the gap between germline ends came to 13 bases. Germline CDR1 SQVTM, CDR2 ANQGSEA. The CDR3 length is 12 residues. CDR3 DNA sequence: TGCAGCGTGCTTCCTAGAACGGAGACCCAGTACTTC. Its translation is CSVLPRTETQYF.

The chain links TRBV16 to TRBJ1-1; possibly TRBD1 for D (5 bases). The germline CDR1 and CDR2 sequences are KGHSY and FQNENV. CDR3 length: 14 residues. Deletions cut 2 bases from V and 4 bases from J, with 11 bases between. CDR3 residues: CASSQITGGTEAFF. The CDR3 bases are TGTGCCAGCAGCCAAATAACGGGGGGCACTGAAGCTTTCTTT.

The J gene is TRBJ1-1, the V gene TRBV7-9; TRBD1 aligns across 8 bases. This CDR3 spans 15 amino acids. Trimming removed 7 bases from V and 1 base from J; junction bases left unmatched: 8. The germline gives CDR1 SEHNR, CDR2 FQNEAQ (reference sequence). The DNA of the CDR3 is TGTGCCAGCACCCCACAGGGGGATGGGAACACTGAAGCTTTCTTT. Encoded protein: CASTPQGDGNTEAFF.

J is TRBJ1-1 and V is TRBV6-5, with D unresolved. The V gene lost 0 bases and the J gene lost 5 bases, with 16 bases spanning the gap. CDR1 and CDR2 (germline): MNHEY, SVGAGI. The CDR3 totals 16 residues. CDR3 in amino acids: CASSYSDRPGRTEAFF. CDR3 sequence (DNA): TGTGCCAGCAGTTACTCGGACCGACCGGGAAGGACTGAAGCTTTCTTT.

The chain combines TRBV6-1 with TRBJ1-1, with D perhaps matching TRBD1 (5 bases). This CDR3 comprises 13 residues. The germline CDR1 and CDR2 sequences are MNHNS and SASEGT. V shed 4 bases and J shed 3 bases, with 9 bases lying between them. CDR3 sequence reads: CASSGQFDTEAFF. The CDR3 DNA reads TGTGCCAGCAGTGGACAGTTCGACACTGAAGCTTTCTTT.

The chain links TRBV6-5 to TRBJ1-3; D unresolved. Trimming took off 0 bases at V and 0 bases at J, with 6 bases between the two ends. Germline CDR1 MNHEY, CDR2 SVGAGI. CDR3 size: 15 residues. The DNA for the CDR3 is TGTGCCAGCAGTTACTCTAGGATCTCTGGAAACACCATATATTTT. Protein product: CASSYSRISGNTIYF.

The chain uses TRBV7-3 and TRBJ2-1; D may be TRBD1 (6 bases). CDR1 is SGHTA and CDR2 is FQGTGA in the germline V gene. V was trimmed by 5 bases and J by 10 bases, leaving 15 bases between them. The CDR3 is 13 residues long. The DNA for the CDR3 is TGTGCCAGCAGCCGAACAGGGTCAGGGGAGCAGTTCTTC. Residues: CASSRTGSGEQFF.

A single count supports this clone. The rearrangement links TRBV30 to TRBJ1-5, with D tentatively TRBD1 (6 bases). The CDR3 is 16 residues long. With 2 bases removed from V and 4 bases from J, the gap between germline ends came to 18 bases. CDR1 and CDR2 from the germline V gene are GTSNPN and SVGIG (reference sequence). In DNA form, the CDR3 reads TGTGCCTGGAGTAAATCGCGGGTAGGGGGTAATCAGCCCCAGCATTTT. It specifies CAWSKSRVGGNQPQHF.

This chain connects TRBV30 to TRBJ2-3; 9 bases map to TRBD2. There are 14 residues in the CDR3. The ends lost 0 bases at V and 7 bases at J; junction bases unmatched: 5. Germline loops: CDR1 GTSNPN, CDR2 SVGIG (reference sequence). CDR3 bases: TGTGCCTGGAGTGTACGGAGCGGGGGGAATACGCAGTATTTT. Translating gives CAWSVRSGGNTQYF.

The chain joins TRBV6-5 to TRBJ1-4; D gene unclear. The germline gives CDR1 MNHEY, CDR2 SVGAGI. CDR3 length equals 14 residues. V was trimmed by 2 bases and J by 4 bases, leaving 8 bases between them. CDR3 DNA sequence: TGTGCCAGCAGTTACGAGGGAGGTAATGAAAAACTGTTTTTT. Protein sequence: CASSYEGGNEKLFF.

This chain links TRBV21-1 with TRBJ1-5; TRBD1, the D gene given by the table, was not confirmed from the DNA. TRBV21-1 constitutes a pseudogene. The CDR3 is made up of 15 amino acids. The CDR3 is CAGSRGQAGNQPQHF. CDR3 DNA: TGTGCCGGCAGCAGGGGGCAAGCAGGCAATCAGCCCCAGCATTTT.

The chain uses TRBV30 and TRBJ1-4; D not certain. CDR3 length: 12 residues. V was pared by 1 base and J by 2 bases, with 2 bases between. Germline lookup yields CDR1 GTSNPN and CDR2 SVGIG (reference sequence). The CDR3 bases are TGTGCCTGGAGTGGGACTAATGAAAAACTGTTTTTT. It encodes CAWSGTNEKLFF. The full variable domain, in which reference TRBV30 and TRBJ1-4 provide the parts outside the CDR3, is SQTIHQWPATLVQPVGSPLSLECTVEGTSNPNLYWYRQAAGRGLQLLFYSVGIGQISSEVPQNLSASRPQDRQFILSSKKLLLSDSGFYLCAWSGTNEKLFFGSGTQLSVL.

The chain recombines TRBV2 with TRBJ1-1, with D unresolved. V gave up 8 bases and J gave up 5 bases, with 12 bases separating them. CDR1 is SNHLY, CDR2 FYNNEI, per germline. The length of the CDR3 is 12 residues. In nucleotides, the CDR3 is TGTGCCAGCCGGTTGGTGGGAACTGAAGCTTTCTTT. As protein: CASRLVGTEAFF.

The rearrangement links TRBV5-4 to TRBJ2-1; the match to TRBD2 covers 9 bases. The CDR3 spans 16 residues. V was clipped by 0 bases and J by 0 bases; unmatched bases: 1. CDR1 and CDR2 (germline): SGHNT, YYREEE (reference sequence). The CDR3 protein is CASSLGLAASYNEQFF. CDR3 bases: TGTGCCAGCAGCTTGGGACTAGCGGCCTCCTACAATGAGCAGTTCTTC.

This chain links TRBV27 with TRBJ2-3; D is unclear. Per the germline V gene, CDR1 is MNHEY and CDR2 is SMNVEV (reference sequence). V lost 8 bases and J 3 bases, leaving 15 bases between the germline ends. The length of the CDR3 is 14 residues. This chain's CDR3 is CASRFRTQTDTQYF. In DNA, the CDR3 is TGTGCCAGCCGGTTCCGGACCCAAACAGATACGCAGTATTTT.

CDR3 in amino acids: CATSISAEGTQYF. CDR3 DNA: TGTGCCACCTCCATAAGCGCCGAAGGGACCCAGTACTTC. The V and J genes are TRBV15 and TRBJ2-5; D is ambiguous. In germline, CDR1 is LNHNV, CDR2 YYDKDF (reference sequence). The CDR3 runs to 13 residues. Trimming removed 8 bases at V and 7 bases at J, with 17 bases between.

The J gene is TRBJ2-7, the V gene TRBV4-2; no reliable D call. The V gene's germline CDR1 is LGHNA and CDR2 YNFKEQ. The CDR3 contains 13 residues. V shed 4 bases and J shed 3 bases, with 10 bases lying between them. CDR3 nucleotide sequence: TGTGCCAGCAGCCTAAAATCCGACTACGAGCAGTACTTC. Translated: CASSLKSDYEQYF.

CDR3 residues: CASSLASGQNGELFF. CDR3 bases: TGTGCCAGCAGCTTGGCCTCGGGACAGAACGGGGAGCTGTTTTTT. The chain has TRBV5-4 and TRBJ2-2; 7 positions match TRBD1. Germline V gene data show CDR1 as SGHNT and CDR2 as YYREEE (reference sequence). The trim removed 0 bases at V and 7 bases at J, leaving 6 bases unmatched. The CDR3 runs 15 residues.